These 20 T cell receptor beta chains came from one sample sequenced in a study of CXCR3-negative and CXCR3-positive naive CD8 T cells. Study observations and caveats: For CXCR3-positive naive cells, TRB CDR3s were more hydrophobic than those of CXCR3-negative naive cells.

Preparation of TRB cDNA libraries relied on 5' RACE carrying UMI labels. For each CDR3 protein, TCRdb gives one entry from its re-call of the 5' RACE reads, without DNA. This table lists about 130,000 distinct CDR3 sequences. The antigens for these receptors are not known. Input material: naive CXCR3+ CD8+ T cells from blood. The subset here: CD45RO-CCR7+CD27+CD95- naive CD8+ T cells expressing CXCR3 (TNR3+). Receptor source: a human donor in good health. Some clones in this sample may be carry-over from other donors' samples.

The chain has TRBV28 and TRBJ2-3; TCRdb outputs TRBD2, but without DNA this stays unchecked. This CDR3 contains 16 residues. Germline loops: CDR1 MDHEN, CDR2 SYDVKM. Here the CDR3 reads CASSLLAGDGEDTQYF.

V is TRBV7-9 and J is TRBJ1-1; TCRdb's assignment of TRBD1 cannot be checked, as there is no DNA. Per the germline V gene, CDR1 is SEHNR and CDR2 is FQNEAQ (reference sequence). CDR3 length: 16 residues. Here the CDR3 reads CASSTKPTDMNTEAFF.

This CDR3 reads CASSAPLIAGRAEQYF. The gene calls are TRBV7-9 and TRBJ2-7; TCRdb selects TRBD2, and the lack of DNA leaves this call unchecked. The CDR3 has 16 residues. The germline V gene encodes CDR1 SEHNR and CDR2 FQNEAQ (reference sequence).

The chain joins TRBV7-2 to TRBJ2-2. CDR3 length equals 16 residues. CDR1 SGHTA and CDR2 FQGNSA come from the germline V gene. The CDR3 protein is CASSLEDRENTGELFF.

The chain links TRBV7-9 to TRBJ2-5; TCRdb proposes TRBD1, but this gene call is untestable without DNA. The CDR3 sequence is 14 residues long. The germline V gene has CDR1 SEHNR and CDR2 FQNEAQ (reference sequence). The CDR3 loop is CASSDQGGQETQYF.

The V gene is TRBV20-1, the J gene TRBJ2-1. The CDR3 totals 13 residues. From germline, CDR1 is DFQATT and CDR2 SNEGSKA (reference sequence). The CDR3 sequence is CSSDPSDYNEQFF.

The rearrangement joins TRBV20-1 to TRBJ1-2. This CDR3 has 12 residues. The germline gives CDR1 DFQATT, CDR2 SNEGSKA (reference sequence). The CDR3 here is CSAKFGDYGYTF.

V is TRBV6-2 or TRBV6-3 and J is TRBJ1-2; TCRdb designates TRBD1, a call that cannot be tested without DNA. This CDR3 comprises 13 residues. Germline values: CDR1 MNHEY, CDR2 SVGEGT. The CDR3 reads CASRPRQGDGYTF.

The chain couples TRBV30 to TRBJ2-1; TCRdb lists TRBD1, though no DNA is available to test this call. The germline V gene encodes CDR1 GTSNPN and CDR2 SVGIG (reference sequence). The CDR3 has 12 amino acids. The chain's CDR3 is CACLGGINEQFF.

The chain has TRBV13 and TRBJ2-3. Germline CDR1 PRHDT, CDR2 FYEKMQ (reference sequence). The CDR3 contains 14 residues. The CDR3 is CASSLGRSADTQYF.

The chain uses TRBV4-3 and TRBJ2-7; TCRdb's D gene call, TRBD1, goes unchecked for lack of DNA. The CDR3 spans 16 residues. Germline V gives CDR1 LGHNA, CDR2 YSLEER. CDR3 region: CASSQDRDSLTYEQYF.

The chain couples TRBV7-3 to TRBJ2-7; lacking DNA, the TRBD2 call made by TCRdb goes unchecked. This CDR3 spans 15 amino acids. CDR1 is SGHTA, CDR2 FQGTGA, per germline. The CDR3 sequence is CASSLDGGTYYEQYF.

The CDR3: CASSLHLITEAFF. The gene calls are TRBV5-1 and TRBJ1-1. The CDR3 runs to 13 residues. Germline CDR1 is SGHRS and CDR2 is YFSETQ.

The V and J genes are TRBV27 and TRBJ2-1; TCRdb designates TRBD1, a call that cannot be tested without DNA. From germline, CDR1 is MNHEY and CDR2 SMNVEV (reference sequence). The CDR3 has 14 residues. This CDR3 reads CASSFNGQNNEQFF.

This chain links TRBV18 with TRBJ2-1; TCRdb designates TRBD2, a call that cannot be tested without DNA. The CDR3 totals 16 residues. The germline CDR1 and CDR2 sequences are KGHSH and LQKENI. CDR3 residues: CASSHLIFEGYNEQFF.

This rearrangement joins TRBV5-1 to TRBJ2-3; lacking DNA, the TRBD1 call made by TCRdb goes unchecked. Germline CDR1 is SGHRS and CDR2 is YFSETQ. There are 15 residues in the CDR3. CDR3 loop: CASSLEGGFTDTQYF.

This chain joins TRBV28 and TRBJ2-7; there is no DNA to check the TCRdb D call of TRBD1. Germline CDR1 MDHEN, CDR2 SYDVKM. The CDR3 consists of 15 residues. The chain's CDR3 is CASSFPQGGSYEQYF.

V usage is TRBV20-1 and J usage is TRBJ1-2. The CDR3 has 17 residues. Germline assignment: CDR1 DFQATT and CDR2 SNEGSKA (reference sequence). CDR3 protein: CSARDFWSGRANYGYTF.

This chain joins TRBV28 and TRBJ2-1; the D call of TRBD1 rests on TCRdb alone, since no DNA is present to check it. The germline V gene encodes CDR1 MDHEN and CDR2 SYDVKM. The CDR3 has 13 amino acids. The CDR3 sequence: CASDRVVGTPEFF.

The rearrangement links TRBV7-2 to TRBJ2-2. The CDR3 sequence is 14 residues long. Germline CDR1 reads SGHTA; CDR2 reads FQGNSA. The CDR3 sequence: CASSSSSDTGELFF.